This T cell receptor beta chain is drawn from a study of T-cell reconstitution after alpha-beta-depleted transplantation in children. This clonotype appeared a few times. V lost 1 base to trimming and J lost 4 bases; unmatched junction nucleotides: 6. CDR1 and CDR2 (germline): KGHSH, LQKENI. This CDR3 spans 16 amino acids. For TCRbeta, the library was prepared with unique molecular identifiers. Via MiXCR, TCRdb re-called the PCR reads, giving one row per CDR3 protein. The sample carries 450,000 to 600,000 distinct CDR3 sequences, around a third recorded once. The sequence was obtained from a human donor who donated a stem cell graft to a child with aplastic anemia. This sequence joins TRBV18 and TRBJ2-3, with 9 positions matching TRBD1. Specimen: PBMCs from the stem cell graft donor, collected from the stem cell graft. This chain's CDR3 is CASSPQRRDRADTQYF. CDR3 coding DNA: TGTGCCAGCTCACCACAACGCCGGGACAGGGCAGATACGCAGTATTTT.